One sample yielded the 16 T cell receptor beta chains listed below, sequenced in a study of shared clonotypes between healthy human individuals. The table came from immunoSEQ multiplex PCR; TCRdb's copy has only in-frame clones and leaves some out. The repertoire consists of about 120,000 clones, with 68% occurring once and the leading ten covering over 20%. Material: memory CD8+ T cells sorted from blood. Subset in this sample: CD45RO+ cells pooled with CCR7-negative TemRA cells. The receptors here all came from a young woman in good health.

This clone was recorded only once. The chain is built from TRBV7-9 and TRBJ2-1; 9 nucleotides agree with TRBD2. Germline V CDR1 and CDR2: SEHNR, FQNEAQ (reference sequence). The CDR3 contains 16 residues. V lost 3 bases, J lost 4 bases, and 7 bases stayed unmatched. The CDR3 loop is CASSFGSGRDYNEQFF. As DNA, the CDR3 is TGTGCCAGCAGCTTCGGTAGCGGGAGAGATTACAATGAGCAGTTCTTC.

The rearrangement joins TRBV6-5 to TRBJ2-1, with D possibly being TRBD1 (8 bases). The germline V gene encodes CDR1 MNHEY and CDR2 SVGAGI. This CDR3 has 13 amino acids. V was clipped by 5 bases and J by 7 bases, with 12 bases between them. The CDR3 sequence is CASSQQGGNEQFF. The CDR3, as DNA: TGTGCCAGCAGTCAACAGGGGGGGAATGAGCAGTTCTTC.

This clone was detected only a few times. As DNA, the CDR3 is TGTGCCAGCAGTTTAGAGGTCGTGGTCCACGGGACAGATCCCTACGAGCAGTACTTC. This translates into CASSLEVVVHGTDPYEQYF. V is TRBV28 and J is TRBJ2-7; 7 positions agree with TRBD1. The trim removed 2 bases at V and 2 bases at J, leaving 18 bases unmatched. Germline V lookup: CDR1 MDHEN, CDR2 SYDVKM. The CDR3 loop spans 19 amino acids.

Ten or more counts support this clone. V gene TRBV6-4 combines with J gene TRBJ2-3; perhaps TRBD1 as D (6 bases). Trimming pared 0 bases from V and 6 bases from J, leaving 13 bases between. The germline V gene encodes CDR1 MRHNA and CDR2 SNTAGT. The CDR3 covers 15 residues. Here the CDR3 DNA reads TGTGCCAGCAGTGACTCTCTACAGGGAGCCGATACGCAGTATTTT. It codes for CASSDSLQGADTQYF.

V is TRBV6-1 and J is TRBJ2-3; TRBD2 agrees at 12 bases. V gave up 7 bases and J gave up 3 bases; unmatched junction bases: 5. The CDR3 is 15 amino acids. The germline V gene has CDR1 MNHNS and CDR2 SASEGT. The CDR3 here is CASTFGLAGTDTQYF. The CDR3 DNA sequence: TGTGCCAGCACCTTCGGACTAGCGGGAACAGATACGCAGTATTTT.

The J gene is TRBJ2-3, the V gene TRBV6-6, with TRBD2 matching over 8 bases. Germline CDR1 is MNHNY and CDR2 is SVGAGI (reference sequence). The CDR3 extends over 15 amino acids. With V trimmed by 5 bases and J by 1 base, 5 bases remained unmatched. CDR3 sequence reads: CASSEEAGGTDTQYF. The CDR3 bases are TGTGCCAGCAGTGAGGAAGCGGGGGGCACAGATACGCAGTATTTT.

About this clone itself: Other DNA variants within this sample encode the same CDR3. The V gene is TRBV2, the J gene TRBJ1-1, with D unresolved. V was clipped by 4 bases and J by 8 bases, with 5 bases between them. This CDR3 spans 10 amino acids. Germline V lookup: CDR1 SNHLY, CDR2 FYNNEI. CDR3 in DNA: TGTGCCAGCAGTGTAGGAGAAGCTTTCTTT. It encodes CASSVGEAFF.

The chain couples TRBV7-9 to TRBJ2-2; 8 positions agree with TRBD2. The CDR3 contains 15 residues. The ends lost 5 bases at V and 0 bases at J; junction bases unmatched: 2. Looked up from germline, CDR1 is SEHNR and CDR2 is FQNEAQ (reference sequence). The CDR3 protein is CASSAGLANTGELFF. CDR3 sequence (DNA): TGTGCCAGCAGCGCGGGACTAGCGAACACCGGGGAGCTGTTTTTT.

A word on this clone: This may be a read error, as it is one base from a much larger clone. Other DNA sequences in this sample translate to the same CDR3. The genes are TRBV27 and TRBJ2-2; D unclear. With 5 bases removed from V and 5 bases from J, the gap between germline ends came to 6 bases. This CDR3 is built from 12 residues. In germline, CDR1 is MNHEY, CDR2 SMNVEV (reference sequence). CDR3 sequence reads: CASSPLTGELFF. The CDR3 nucleotides are TGTGCCAGCAGTCCCCTTACCGGGGAGCTGTTTTTT.

This clone has more than one count but fewer than ten. The J gene is TRBJ1-2, the V gene TRBV4-1; D gene uncertain. CDR1 is MGHRA, CDR2 YSYEKL, per germline. CDR3 size: 12 residues. V gave up 3 bases and J gave up 7 bases, with 9 bases separating them. The CDR3 DNA is TGCGCCAGCAGCCAGGAGTGGGGTGGCTACACCTTC. Protein product: CASSQEWGGYTF.

The sample holds a few counts of this clone. It is likely a read error: a sequence one base away is far more abundant. Within the sample, other DNA sequences also encode this same CDR3. The rearrangement links TRBV9 to TRBJ1-1, with D possibly being TRBD1 (5 bases). This CDR3 contains 13 residues. Between the trimmed V and J ends, which lost 0 bases and 5 bases, there was a span of 8 bases. Germline V gives CDR1 SGDLS, CDR2 YYNGEE. CDR3 loop: CASSVAWGTEAFF. CDR3 sequence (DNA): TGTGCCAGCAGCGTAGCTTGGGGGACTGAAGCTTTCTTT. Variable domain in full (rest from reference TRBV9 and TRBJ1-1): DSGVTQTPKHLITATGQRVTLRCSPRSGDLSVYWYQQSLDQGLQFLIQYYNGEERAKGNILERFSAQQFPDLHSELNLSSLELGDSALYFCASSVAWGTEAFFGQGTRLTVV.

The V gene is TRBV2, the J gene TRBJ1-2; D not certain. CDR3 length: 17 residues. Germline V lookup: CDR1 SNHLY, CDR2 FYNNEI. V lost 6 bases, J lost 1 base, and 21 bases lay in between. The CDR3 nucleotides read TGTGCCAGCAGGACTAAACCTCGACATCGAGTTAACTATGGCTACACCTTC. This translates into CASRTKPRHRVNYGYTF.

V and J are TRBV11-2 and TRBJ2-5, with 8 bases matching TRBD2. The J call is doubtful: the DNA matches TRBJ2-7 better. Germline V gene data show CDR1 as SGHAT and CDR2 as FQNNGV. The length of the CDR3 is 14 residues. This chain's CDR3 is CASSQAGVSYEQYF. CDR3 nucleotide sequence: TGTGCCAGCAGCCAAGCGGGAGTCTCTTACGAGCAGTACTTC.

The chain has TRBV21-1 and TRBJ2-5; TRBD1 is the table's D call and was not checked against the DNA. TRBV21-1 is flagged as a pseudogene. This CDR3 is 12 amino acids long. CDR3 bases: TGTGCCAGCAGCGAGACAGGGGAGACCCAGTACTTC. It yields the protein CASSETGETQYF.

The rearrangement links TRBV25-1 to TRBJ2-1; 8 bases line up with TRBD2. From germline, CDR1 is MGHDK and CDR2 SYGVNS. The CDR3 contains 16 residues. V gave up 7 bases and J gave up 0 bases; unmatched junction bases: 8. The CDR3 sequence: CASTPAGDNSYNEQFF. CDR3 nucleotides: TGTGCCAGCACTCCAGCGGGGGACAACTCCTACAATGAGCAGTTCTTC.

In its sample, this clone was seen a few times. The genes are TRBV7-9 and TRBJ2-3; TRBD2 is a possible D gene (5 bases). V lost 1 base to trimming and J lost 5 bases, with 13 bases between them. The CDR3 consists of 15 residues. Germline V gene data show CDR1 as SEHNR and CDR2 as FQNEAQ (reference sequence). CDR3 amino acids: CASSLVGELGDTQYF. Here the CDR3 DNA reads TGTGCCAGCAGCTTAGTGGGAGAATTGGGAGATACGCAGTATTTT.